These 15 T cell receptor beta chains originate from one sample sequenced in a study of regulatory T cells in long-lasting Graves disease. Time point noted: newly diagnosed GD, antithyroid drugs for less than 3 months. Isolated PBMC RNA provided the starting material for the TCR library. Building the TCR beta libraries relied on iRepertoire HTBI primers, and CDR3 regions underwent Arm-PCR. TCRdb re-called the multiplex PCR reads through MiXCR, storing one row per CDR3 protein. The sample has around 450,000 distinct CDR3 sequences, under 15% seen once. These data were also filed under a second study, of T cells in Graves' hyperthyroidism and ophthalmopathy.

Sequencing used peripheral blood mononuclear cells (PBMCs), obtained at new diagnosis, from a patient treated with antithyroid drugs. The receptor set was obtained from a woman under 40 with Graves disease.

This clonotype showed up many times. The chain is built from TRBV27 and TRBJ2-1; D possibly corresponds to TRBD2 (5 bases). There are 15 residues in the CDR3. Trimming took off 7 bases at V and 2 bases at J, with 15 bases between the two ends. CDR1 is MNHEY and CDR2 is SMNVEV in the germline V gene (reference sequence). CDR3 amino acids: CASNPLYGAYNEQFF. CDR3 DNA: TGTGCCAGCAATCCCTTGTACGGGGCCTACAATGAGCAGTTCTTC.

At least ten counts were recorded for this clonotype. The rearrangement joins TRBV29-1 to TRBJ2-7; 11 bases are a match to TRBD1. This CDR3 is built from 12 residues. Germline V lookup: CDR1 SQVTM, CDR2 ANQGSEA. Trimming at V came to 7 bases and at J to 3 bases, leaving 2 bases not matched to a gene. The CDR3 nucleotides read TGCAGCGCTGGGACAGGGGGCTACGAGCAGTACTTC. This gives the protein CSAGTGGYEQYF.

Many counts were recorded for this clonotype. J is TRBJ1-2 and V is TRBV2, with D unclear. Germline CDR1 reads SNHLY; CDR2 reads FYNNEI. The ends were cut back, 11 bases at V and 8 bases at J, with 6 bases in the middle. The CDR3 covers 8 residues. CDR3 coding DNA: TGTGCCGCCAGGGGCTACACCTTC. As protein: CAARGYTF.

In DNA form, the CDR3 reads TGTGCCAGCAGTCCAGGGGAGAACTATGGCTACACCTTC. This encodes CASSPGENYGYTF. This rearrangement joins TRBV27 to TRBJ1-2; tentatively, D is TRBD1 (6 bases). V was trimmed by 5 bases and J by 2 bases, leaving 9 bases between them. The CDR3 is 13 residues long. Per the germline V gene, CDR1 is MNHEY and CDR2 is SMNVEV (reference sequence).

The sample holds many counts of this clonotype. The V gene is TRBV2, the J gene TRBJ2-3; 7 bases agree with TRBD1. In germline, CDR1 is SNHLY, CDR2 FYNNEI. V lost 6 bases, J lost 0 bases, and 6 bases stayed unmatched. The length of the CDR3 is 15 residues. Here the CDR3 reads CASSAGTASTDTQYF. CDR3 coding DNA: TGTGCCAGCAGCGCTGGGACAGCTAGCACAGATACGCAGTATTTT. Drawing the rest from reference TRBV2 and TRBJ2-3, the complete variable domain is EPEVTQTPSHQVTQMGQEVILRCVPISNHLYFYWYRQILGQKVEFLVSFYNNEISEKSEIFDDQFSVERPDGSNFTLKIRSTKLEDSAMYFCASSAGTASTDTQYFGPGTRLTVL.

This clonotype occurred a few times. CDR3 bases: TGTGCCTGGAGAGAAGGACTAGCGAGCACAGATACGCAGTATTTT. It translates to CAWREGLASTDTQYF. The chain employs TRBV30 and TRBJ2-3; 9 bases line up with TRBD2. V dropped 3 bases and J dropped 0; count of bases not matched to a gene: 4. This CDR3 is 15 amino acids long. The germline V gene encodes CDR1 GTSNPN and CDR2 SVGIG (reference sequence). The whole variable domain, filled in from reference TRBV30 and TRBJ2-3, reads SQTIHQWPATLVQPVGSPLSLECTVEGTSNPNLYWYRQAAGRGLQLLFYSVGIGQISSEVPQNLSASRPQDRQFILSSKKLLLSDSGFYLCAWREGLASTDTQYFGPGTRLTVL.

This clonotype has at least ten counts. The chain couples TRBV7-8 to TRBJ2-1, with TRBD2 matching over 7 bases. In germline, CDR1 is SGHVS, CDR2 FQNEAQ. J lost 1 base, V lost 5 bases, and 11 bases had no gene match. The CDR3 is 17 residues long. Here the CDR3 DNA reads TGTGCCAGCAGCATTTCGAGCGGGGAGGTTTCCTACAATGAGCAGTTCTTC. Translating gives CASSISSGEVSYNEQFF.

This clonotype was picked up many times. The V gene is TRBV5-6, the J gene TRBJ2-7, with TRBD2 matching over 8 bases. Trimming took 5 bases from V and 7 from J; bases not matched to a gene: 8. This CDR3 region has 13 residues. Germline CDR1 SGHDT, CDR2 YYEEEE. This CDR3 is CASRGLGSREQYF. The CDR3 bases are TGTGCCAGCAGGGGACTAGGAAGTCGGGAGCAGTACTTC.

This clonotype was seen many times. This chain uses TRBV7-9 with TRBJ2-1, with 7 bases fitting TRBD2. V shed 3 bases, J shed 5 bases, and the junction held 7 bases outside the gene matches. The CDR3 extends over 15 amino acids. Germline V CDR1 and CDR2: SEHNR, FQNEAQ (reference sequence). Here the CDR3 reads CASSLLAGADNEQFF. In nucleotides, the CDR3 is TGTGCCAGCAGCTTGTTAGCGGGCGCCGACAATGAGCAGTTCTTC.

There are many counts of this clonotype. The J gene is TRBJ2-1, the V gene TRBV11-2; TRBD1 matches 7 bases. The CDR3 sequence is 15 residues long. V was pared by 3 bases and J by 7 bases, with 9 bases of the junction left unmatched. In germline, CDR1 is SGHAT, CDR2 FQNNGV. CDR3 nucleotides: TGTGCCAGCAGCTTCAGTAGGGGGCGAAGGAATGAGCAGTTCTTC. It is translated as CASSFSRGRRNEQFF.

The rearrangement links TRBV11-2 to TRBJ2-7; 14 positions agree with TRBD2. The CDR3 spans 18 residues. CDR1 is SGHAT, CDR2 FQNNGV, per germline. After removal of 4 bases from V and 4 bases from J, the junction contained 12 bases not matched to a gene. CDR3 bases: TGTGCCAGCAGCTCGGGACTAGCGGGGGCTAGCAGTTCGTACGAGCAGTACTTC. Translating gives CASSSGLAGASSSYEQYF.

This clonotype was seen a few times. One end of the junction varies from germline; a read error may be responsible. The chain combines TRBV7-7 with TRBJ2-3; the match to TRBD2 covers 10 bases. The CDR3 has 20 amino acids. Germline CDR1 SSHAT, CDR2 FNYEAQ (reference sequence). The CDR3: CASSLALGLAVTRVTDTQYF. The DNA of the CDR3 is TGTGCTAGCAGCTTAGCTTTAGGACTAGCGGTGACTCGGGTCACAGATACGCAGTATTTT. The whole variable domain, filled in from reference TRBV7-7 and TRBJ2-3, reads GAGVSQSPRYKVTKRGQDVTLRCDPISSHATLYWYQQALGQGPEFLTYFNYEAQPDKSGLPSDRFSAERPEGSISTLTIQRTEQRDSAMYRCASSLALGLAVTRVTDTQYFGPGTRLTVL.

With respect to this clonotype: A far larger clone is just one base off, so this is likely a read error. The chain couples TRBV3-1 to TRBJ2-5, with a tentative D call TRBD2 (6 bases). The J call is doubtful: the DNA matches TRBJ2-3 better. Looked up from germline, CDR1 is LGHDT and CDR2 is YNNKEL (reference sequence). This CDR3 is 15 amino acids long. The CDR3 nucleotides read TGTGCCAGCAGCCAAGGCCCTAGCGAGGCGCCCAGCCAGTATTTT. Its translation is CASSQGPSEAPSQYF.

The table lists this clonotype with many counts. The CDR3 loop is CSVAPPGTRYEQYF. CDR3 nucleotide sequence: TGCAGCGTCGCGCCCCCCGGGACTAGATACGAGCAGTACTTC. The chain carries TRBV29-1 and TRBJ2-7, with TRBD2 matching over 8 bases. Germline values: CDR1 SQVTM, CDR2 ANQGSEA. The V and J ends lost 6 bases and 4 bases, in that order; junction bases with no gene match: 11. This CDR3 comprises 14 residues.

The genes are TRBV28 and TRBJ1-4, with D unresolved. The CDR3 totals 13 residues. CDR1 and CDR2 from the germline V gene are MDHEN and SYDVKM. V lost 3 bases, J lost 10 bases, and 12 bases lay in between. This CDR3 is CASSLGSRGKLFF. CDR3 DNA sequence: TGTGCCAGCAGTTTGGGGTCCCGGGGAAAACTGTTTTTT.